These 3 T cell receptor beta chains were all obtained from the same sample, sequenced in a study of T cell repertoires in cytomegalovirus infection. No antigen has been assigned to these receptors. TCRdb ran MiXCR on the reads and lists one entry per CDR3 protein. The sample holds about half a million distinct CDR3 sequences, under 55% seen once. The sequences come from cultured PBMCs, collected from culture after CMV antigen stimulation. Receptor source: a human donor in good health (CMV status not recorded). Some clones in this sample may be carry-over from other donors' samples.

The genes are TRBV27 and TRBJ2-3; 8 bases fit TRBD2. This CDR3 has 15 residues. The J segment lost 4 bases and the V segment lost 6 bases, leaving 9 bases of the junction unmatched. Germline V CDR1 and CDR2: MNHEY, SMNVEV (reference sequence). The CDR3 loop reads CASSFRGGDSDTQYF. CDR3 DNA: TGTGCCAGCAGCTTTCGGGGGGGGGACTCAGATACGCAGTATTTT.

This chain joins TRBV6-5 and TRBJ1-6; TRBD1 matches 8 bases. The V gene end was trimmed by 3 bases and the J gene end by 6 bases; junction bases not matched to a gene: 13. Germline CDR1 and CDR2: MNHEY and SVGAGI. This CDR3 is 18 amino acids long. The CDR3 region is CASSYSDRGSAFNSPLHF. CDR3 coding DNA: TGTGCCAGCAGTTATTCAGACAGGGGATCGGCCTTTAATTCACCCCTCCACTTT.

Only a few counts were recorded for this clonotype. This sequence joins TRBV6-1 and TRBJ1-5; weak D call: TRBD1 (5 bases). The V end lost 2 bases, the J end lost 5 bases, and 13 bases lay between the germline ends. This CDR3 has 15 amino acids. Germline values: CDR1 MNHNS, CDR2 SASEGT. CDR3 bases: TGTGCCAGCAGTGAATATTGGGGGACCCATCAGCCCCAGCATTTT. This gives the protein CASSEYWGTHQPQHF.